The rows below give T cell receptor beta chains drawn from one sample of a study of blood T cell repertoires in COVID-19. Generated by immunoSEQ multiplex PCR, the TCRdb table keeps only in-frame clones and is missing some. Among tens of thousands of clones, around 88% were seen once, and the ten largest hold roughly 5%. Sequencing was performed on peripheral blood. The receptors originated from a man in his fifties with active COVID-19. The CDR3 runs from the conserved cysteine through the conserved F or W. Each record gives: clone size, J gene, D gene, V gene, CDR3 protein, CDR3 DNA. A D gene is named only where the DNA matches it firmly. Only part of the rows carry a size: once, few, many, or a class if the clone is expanded.

>few|TRBJ2-1|NA|TRBV11-3
CASSYDRYNEQFF
TGTGCCAGCAGCTACGACAGGTACAATGAGCAGTTCTTC
>NA|TRBJ2-4|TRBD2|TRBV3-1/TRBV3-2
CASSLTGGEKNIQYF
TGTGCCAGCAGCCTGACGGGGGGAGAGAAAAACATTCAGTACTTC
>NA|TRBJ2-2|NA|TRBV7-3
CASSFGDTGELFF
TGTGCCAGCAGCTTCGGAGACACCGGGGAGCTGTTTTTT
>NA|TRBJ2-1|NA|TRBV7-2
CASSLLAQIYNEQFF
TGTGCCAGCAGCCTTCTAGCGCAAATTTACAATGAGCAGTTCTTC
>NA|TRBJ1-1|NA|TRBV7-2
CASSLMSRSTEAFF
TGTGCCAGCAGCTTGATGTCGCGGAGCACTGAAGCTTTCTTT
>NA|TRBJ2-7|TRBD2|TRBV6-5
CASSLSSGGFYEQYF
TGTGCCAGCAGTTTGTCTAGCGGGGGGTTTTACGAGCAGTACTTC
>NA|TRBJ1-5|TRBD1|TRBV6-5
CASTLGGSGNQPQHF
TGTGCCAGCACCCTAGGGGGCAGTGGCAATCAGCCCCAGCATTTT
>NA|TRBJ2-2|NA|TRBV11-2
CASSLDLGTANTGELFF
TGTGCCAGCAGCTTAGATCTGGGGACTGCGAACACCGGGGAGCTGTTTTTT
>NA|TRBJ2-7|TRBD2|TRBV7-6
CASSPLAETSGSAHEQYF
TGTGCCAGCAGCCCGTTAGCCGAGACTAGCGGGAGTGCCCACGAGCAGTACTTC
>NA|TRBJ1-2|NA|TRBV29-1
CSVGGGGYGYTF
TGCAGCGTTGGTGGGGGCGGCTATGGCTACACCTTC
>NA|TRBJ2-3|TRBD2|TRBV15
CATSLRAGGSDTQYF
TGTGCCACCAGCTTGAGAGCGGGAGGGTCGGATACGCAGTATTTT
>NA|TRBJ1-1|NA|TRBV4-1
CASSQGYRRMNTEAFF
TGCGCCAGCAGCCAAGGGTACAGGAGAATGAACACTGAAGCTTTCTTT
>few|TRBJ1-1|NA|TRBV30
CAWKRNTEAFF
TGTGCCTGGAAGCGAAACACTGAAGCTTTCTTT
>few|TRBJ1-2|NA|TRBV13
CASSSAGYYGYTF
TGTGCCAGCAGCTCCGCGGGATATTATGGCTACACCTTC
>NA|TRBJ2-3|NA|TRBV3-1/TRBV3-2
CASSQGQYTQYF
TGTGCCAGCAGCCAAGGACAATATACGCAGTATTTT
>NA|TRBJ1-1|NA|TRBV3-1/TRBV3-2
CASSQGHMNTEAFF
TGTGCCAGCAGCCAAGGACACATGAACACTGAAGCTTTCTTT
>NA|TRBJ2-5|TRBD2|TRBV6-5
CASSYSLAGVGETQYF
TGTGCCAGCAGTTACTCGTTAGCGGGGGTGGGAGAGACCCAGTACTTC
>once|TRBJ2-1|TRBD2|TRBV6-4
CASSPTSGGAWTYNEQFF
TGTGCCAGCAGTCCGACTAGCGGGGGGGCATGGACCTACAATGAGCAGTTCTTC
>NA|TRBJ2-1|TRBD2|TRBV19
CASRTSGGPRGEQFF
TGTGCCAGTCGTACTAGCGGGGGCCCGAGGGGTGAGCAGTTCTTC
>NA|TRBJ1-4|TRBD1|TRBV5-1
CASSLTGTGDKVEFF
TGCGCCAGCAGCTTGACGGGGACAGGGGACAAAGTAGAGTTTTTT
>few|TRBJ2-7|NA|TRBV18
CASSLDIPPYEQYF
TGTGCCAGCTCTCTCGACATTCCTCCCTACGAGCAGTACTTC
>NA|TRBJ1-2|NA|TRBV7-8
CASSLEGRDVYGYTF
TGTGCCAGCAGCTTAGAGGGGCGGGACGTCTATGGCTACACCTTC
>NA|TRBJ2-3|NA|TRBV27
CASSLSRESTDTQYF
TGTGCCAGCAGTTTATCCCGGGAGTCGACAGATACGCAGTATTTT
>NA|TRBJ2-3|TRBD2|TRBV28
CASWTSGGRTDTQYF
TGTGCCAGCTGGACTAGCGGGGGGAGGACAGATACGCAGTATTTT
>once|TRBJ2-1|NA|TRBV5-1
CASSFVGGEQFF
TGCGCCAGCAGCTTTGTGGGGGGTGAGCAGTTCTTC
>NA|TRBJ1-3|TRBD1|TRBV2
CASSTGELSGNTIYF
TGTGCCAGCAGTACAGGGGAACTCTCTGGAAACACCATATATTTT
>NA|TRBJ2-3|TRBD2|TRBV29-1
CSVDGLAGAPDTQYF
TGCAGCGTTGACGGACTAGCGGGAGCCCCAGATACGCAGTATTTT
>NA|TRBJ2-7|TRBD2|TRBV28
CASSRTSGSYEQYF
TGTGCCAGCAGCCGGACTAGCGGCTCCTACGAGCAGTACTTC
>NA|TRBJ1-1|TRBD1|TRBV6-4
CASSEPGQGPAFF
TGTGCCAGCAGTGAGCCGGGACAGGGACCCGCTTTCTTT
>NA|TRBJ2-1|NA|TRBV3-1/TRBV3-2
CASSQVGGAMNEQFF
TGTGCCAGCAGCCAAGTTGGGGGGGCGATGAATGAGCAGTTCTTC
>NA|TRBJ2-1|TRBD2|TRBV11-2
CASSLRFLAGGYNEQFF
TGTGCCAGCAGCTTACGGTTCCTAGCGGGAGGTTACAATGAGCAGTTCTTC
>NA|TRBJ2-1|TRBD2|TRBV4-3
CASSHGLAPNEQFF
TGCGCCAGCAGCCACGGACTAGCACCCAATGAGCAGTTCTTC
>NA|TRBJ1-1|NA|TRBV18
CASSSKTENTEAFF
TGTGCCAGCTCATCAAAGACAGAGAACACTGAAGCTTTCTTT
>NA|TRBJ1-2|NA|TRBV7-3
CASSFGQGDGYTF
TGTGCCAGCAGCTTTGGGCAGGGCGATGGCTACACCTTC
>NA|TRBJ2-2|NA|TRBV6-4
CASSVWGPANTGELFF
TGTGCCAGCAGTGTATGGGGGCCTGCGAACACCGGGGAGCTGTTTTTT
>NA|TRBJ2-3|NA|TRBV6-5
CASSYSRRGTQYF
TGTGCCAGCAGTTACTCACGCCGGGGAACGCAGTATTTT
>NA|TRBJ1-6|NA|TRBV4-1
CASSKVQGGSYNSPLHF
TGCGCCAGCAGCAAAGTGCAGGGAGGATCCTATAATTCACCCCTCCACTTT
>NA|TRBJ1-1|NA|TRBV6-1
CASSEALGAEAFF
TGTGCCAGCAGTGAAGCACTGGGCGCTGAAGCTTTCTTT
>NA|TRBJ2-7|TRBD2|TRBV13
CASSPGLADEQYF
TGTGCCAGCAGCCCGGGACTAGCGGACGAGCAGTACTTC
>once|TRBJ2-6|NA|TRBV6-5
CASSLVLSGANVLTF
TGTGCCAGCAGCCTCGTCCTCTCTGGGGCCAACGTCCTGACTTTC
>few|TRBJ2-7|TRBD1|TRBV11-2
CASSSWTGMNEQYF
TGTGCCAGCAGCTCCTGGACAGGGATGAACGAGCAGTACTTC
>NA|TRBJ2-7|TRBD2|TRBV5-1
CASSAGLAGVEQYF
TGCGCCAGCAGCGCTGGACTAGCGGGAGTCGAGCAGTACTTC
>NA|TRBJ2-1|TRBD2|TRBV5-1
CASSLELAGHNEQFF
TGCGCCAGCAGCTTGGAACTAGCGGGACACAATGAGCAGTTCTTC
>NA|TRBJ1-6|NA|TRBV5-1
CASSFFDRNNSPLHF
TGCGCCAGCAGCTTCTTCGACAGGAATAATTCACCCCTCCACTTT
>NA|TRBJ1-5|NA|TRBV30
CAFGLRAGEPQHF
TGTGCCTTCGGTCTGCGGGCCGGGGAGCCCCAGCATTTT
>NA|TRBJ1-2|TRBD1|TRBV11-2
CASSPQGNYGYTF
TGTGCCAGCAGCCCACAGGGGAACTATGGCTACACCTTC
>NA|TRBJ2-5|TRBD1|TRBV11-3
CASSSDRPETQYF
TGTGCCAGCAGCTCGGACAGGCCGGAGACCCAGTACTTC